A single sample is the source of the 26 T cell receptor beta chains below, sequenced in a study of cytomegalovirus exposure and HLA in healthy donors (dated by TCRdb to 2017 to 2019). Library preparation used the immunoSEQ multiplex PCR assay. For the multiplex PCR, a mixture combining 60 forward primers for TCR Vbeta segments and 13 reverse primers for TCR Jbeta segments was used. The table was pulled from immuneACCESS by TCRdb, which kept in-frame rearrangements only. Such tables lose some clones; where checked, under half of the loss comes from unresolved V genes, and the rest has no known cause. The sample data list fewer than 95,000 clones, and around 77% of these were observed just once. The leading ten clones occupy around 0.53% of the sample. The specimen sequenced was PBMCs. The receptors derive from a man aged 30 to 45 in good health and CMV-seronegative.

V and J are TRBV6-6 and TRBJ1-2, with D possibly being TRBD1 (5 bases). Germline lookup yields CDR1 MNHNY and CDR2 SVGAGI (reference sequence). Trimming stripped 4 bases from V and 4 bases from J, with 10 bases between. This CDR3 has 13 amino acids. The CDR3 DNA sequence: TGTGCCAGCAGTTCCGGGACTATCTATGGCTACACCTTC. The encoded protein is CASSSGTIYGYTF.

V gene TRBV4-1 combines with J gene TRBJ1-1, with a tentative D call TRBD1 (5 bases). Trimming left V 2 bases short and J 1 base short, with 11 bases between. Germline CDR1 is MGHRA and CDR2 is YSYEKL. The CDR3 is 15 residues long. CDR3 protein: CASSQPDRSNTEAFF. The CDR3 coding sequence is TGCGCCAGCAGCCAACCCGACAGATCGAACACTGAAGCTTTCTTT.

This clone was observed a few times. The chain joins TRBV2 to TRBJ2-3, with D possibly matching TRBD2 (5 bases). The V and J ends lost 10 bases and 4 bases respectively, with 18 bases between them. This CDR3 has 14 residues. Germline V gives CDR1 SNHLY, CDR2 FYNNEI. The CDR3 DNA follows: TGTGCCATCCCTAGGTTGGGAGTCCCAGATACGCAGTATTTT. This encodes CAIPRLGVPDTQYF.

The V gene is TRBV4-1, the J gene TRBJ2-7; 14 bases are shared with TRBD2. The CDR3 totals 14 residues. CDR1 is MGHRA and CDR2 is YSYEKL in the germline V gene. J was trimmed by 6 bases and V by 4 bases; bases with no gene match: 2. DNA for the CDR3: TGCGCCAGCAGCCCGGGACTAGCGGGAGCCGAGCAGTACGTC. Residues: CASSPGLAGAEQYV.

The CDR3 protein is CASIGRQMLNTEAFF. CDR3 bases: TGTGCCAGTATAGGCAGACAGATGCTGAACACTGAAGCTTTCTTT. The chain combines TRBV19 with TRBJ1-1; weak D call: TRBD1 (5 bases). The CDR3 length is 15 residues. Germline-derived CDR1 and CDR2 are LNHDA and SQIVND (reference sequence). V was clipped by 7 bases and J by 0 bases, with 15 bases between them. Full variable domain (outside the CDR3, taken from reference TRBV19 and TRBJ1-1): DGGITQSPKYLFRKEGQNVTLSCEQNLNHDAMYWYRQDPGQGLRLIYYSQIVNDFQKGDIAEGYSVSREKKESFPLTVTSAQKNPTAFYLCASIGRQMLNTEAFFGQGTRLTVV.

CDR3: CASRAGTSGEGDTQYF. CDR3 nucleotide sequence: TGTGCCAGCAGGGCCGGGACTAGCGGGGAGGGGGATACGCAGTATTTT. The gene calls are TRBV5-4 and TRBJ2-3; TRBD2 aligns across 13 bases. J gave up 6 bases and V 5 bases, and 9 bases lay outside the gene matches. This CDR3 has 16 amino acids. The germline V gene has CDR1 SGHNT and CDR2 YYREEE (reference sequence). Filled out from reference TRBV5-4 and TRBJ2-3, the complete variable domain reads ETGVTQSPTHLIKTRGQQVTLRCSSQSGHNTVSWYQQALGQGPQFIFQYYREEENGRGNFPPRFSGLQFPNYSSELNVNALELDDSALYLCASRAGTSGEGDTQYFGPGTRLTVL.

CDR3 loop: CASSLTTGDTETQYF. For the CDR3, the DNA is TGTGCCAGCAGCTTAACTACAGGGGATACAGAGACCCAGTACTTC. V and J are TRBV13 and TRBJ2-5, with 7 bases that match TRBD1. After removal of 2 bases from V and 4 bases from J, the junction contained 7 bases not matched to a gene. Germline CDR1 is PRHDT and CDR2 is FYEKMQ (reference sequence). The CDR3 has 15 residues.

This chain links TRBV11-3 with TRBJ1-1; D not certain. V shed 8 bases and J shed 5 bases, with 12 bases lying between them. Germline CDR1 is SGHNT and CDR2 is YENEEA. There are 12 residues in the CDR3. The CDR3 nucleotides read TGTGCCAGCGGACGATCGGGGACTGAAGCTTTCTTT. Translated, it gives CASGRSGTEAFF.

The chain employs TRBV11-3 and TRBJ2-1; 9 positions agree with TRBD2. This CDR3 is built from 16 residues. In germline, CDR1 is SGHNT, CDR2 YENEEA. J lost 6 bases, V lost 5 bases, and 11 bases had no gene match. This CDR3 is CASSPPTSGLTNEQFF. The CDR3 coding sequence is TGTGCCAGCAGCCCTCCGACTAGCGGCCTTACCAATGAGCAGTTCTTC.

The rearrangement uses TRBV9 and TRBJ1-2; 9 bases align to TRBD1. V was pared by 6 bases and J by 4 bases, with 7 bases of the junction left unmatched. Per the germline V gene, CDR1 is SGDLS and CDR2 is YYNGEE. This CDR3 comprises 14 residues. In DNA form, the CDR3 reads TGTGCCAGCACCCCTGGACAGGGGCGCTATGGCTACACCTTC. This codes for CASTPGQGRYGYTF.

The genes are TRBV28 and TRBJ2-5; 9 bases fit TRBD2. The CDR3 runs to 13 residues. V shed 8 bases and J 5 bases; nucleotides not matched to a gene: 6. Germline V CDR1 and CDR2: MDHEN, SYDVKM. Here the CDR3 DNA reads TGTGCCAGCGGGCTAGCGGGGAGTGAGACCCAGTACTTC. This sequence encodes CASGLAGSETQYF.

The chain links TRBV7-9 to TRBJ2-2; 7 nucleotides agree with TRBD1. Germline V lookup: CDR1 SEHNR, CDR2 FQNEAQ (reference sequence). The CDR3 runs 16 residues. Trimming removed 4 bases from V and 3 bases from J; junction bases left unmatched: 8. CDR3 sequence (DNA): TGTGCCAGCAGCTCAGGAGTCGGGACAGACACCGGGGAGCTGTTTTTT. Translation: CASSSGVGTDTGELFF.

This clone was counted between two and nine times. The J gene is TRBJ2-7, the V gene TRBV6-6; D unresolved. Germline lookup yields CDR1 MNHNY and CDR2 SVGAGI (reference sequence). This CDR3 has 14 residues. Trimming stripped 0 bases from V and 1 base from J, with 7 bases between. The CDR3, as DNA: TGTGCCAGCAGTTACTCGTCTAGTTCCTACGAGCAGTACTTC. Residues: CASSYSSSSYEQYF.

The V call is TRBV5-1, the J call TRBJ2-7; 9 bases fit TRBD1. CDR1 and CDR2 (germline): SGHRS, YFSETQ. The length of the CDR3 is 14 residues. V dropped 6 bases and J dropped 4; count of bases not matched to a gene: 8. Here the CDR3 reads CASKLGTGSYEQYF. The CDR3 nucleotides read TGCGCCAGCAAATTAGGGACAGGGAGTTACGAGCAGTACTTC. The entire variable domain, with the rest obtained from reference TRBV5-1 and TRBJ2-7, is as follows: KAGVTQTPRYLIKTRGQQVTLSCSPISGHRSVSWYQQTPGQGLQFLFEYFSETQRNKGNFPGRFSGRQFSNSRSEMNVSTLELGDSALYLCASKLGTGSYEQYFGPGTRLTVT.

The chain links TRBV2 to TRBJ1-3; 12 bases are shared with TRBD1. Trimming at V came to 7 bases and at J to 2 bases, leaving 3 bases not matched to a gene. The CDR3 is 15 residues long. Germline CDR1 and CDR2: SNHLY and FYNNEI. DNA for the CDR3: TGTGCCAGCACGGGACAGGGGGCCCCTGGAAACACCATATATTTT. This encodes CASTGQGAPGNTIYF.

The J gene is TRBJ1-1, the V gene TRBV19; D is undetermined. Germline V CDR1 and CDR2: LNHDA, SQIVND (reference sequence). Trimming removed 7 bases from V and 2 bases from J, with 11 bases in between. CDR3 length equals 13 residues. CDR3 loop: CASTPLGNTEAFF. CDR3 sequence (DNA): TGTGCCAGTACCCCCCTCGGTAACACTGAAGCTTTCTTT.

This clone was recorded once. The rearrangement uses TRBV27 and TRBJ1-4; 10 bases are shared with TRBD1. The CDR3 is 15 residues long. The J segment lost 5 bases and the V segment lost 5 bases, leaving 5 bases of the junction unmatched. The germline V gene encodes CDR1 MNHEY and CDR2 SMNVEV (reference sequence). CDR3 residues: CASSLLTGGNEKLFF. The CDR3 region has the DNA TGTGCCAGCAGTCTCCTGACAGGGGGCAATGAAAAACTGTTTTTT.

The chain recombines TRBV2 with TRBJ2-1; maybe TRBD2 (6 bases). V gave up 3 bases and J gave up 4 bases, with 13 bases separating them. This CDR3 comprises 15 residues. Germline loops: CDR1 SNHLY, CDR2 FYNNEI. CDR3 region: CASSDTGTSYNEQFF. CDR3 sequence (DNA): TGTGCCAGCAGTGATACCGGGACTTCGTACAATGAGCAGTTCTTC.

A few counts support this clone. The J gene is TRBJ1-2, the V gene TRBV2; D is perhaps TRBD1 (6 bases). The CDR3 consists of 11 residues. Germline CDR1 SNHLY, CDR2 FYNNEI. V was trimmed by 6 bases and J by 8 bases, leaving 10 bases between them. CDR3 bases: TGTGCCAGCAGAGACAGGAGGGGCTACACCTTC. This encodes CASRDRRGYTF.

The genes are TRBV7-2 and TRBJ1-5, with D unclear. Germline V gives CDR1 SGHTA, CDR2 FQGNSA. Trimming took 3 bases from V and 0 from J, leaving 6 bases between them. The CDR3 runs to 14 residues. As DNA, the CDR3 is TGTGCCAGCAGCTTGCAGTATAGCAATCAGCCCCAGCATTTT. Translation gives CASSLQYSNQPQHF.

The CDR3 region is CASCLGTEAFF. The CDR3 coding sequence is TGTGCCAGCTGCCTCGGTACGGAAGCTTTCTTT. V and J are TRBV27 and TRBJ1-1, with D unclear. CDR1 is MNHEY, CDR2 SMNVEV, per germline (reference sequence). V lost 8 bases to trimming and J lost 8 bases, with 12 bases between them. This CDR3 is built from 11 residues.

The V call is TRBV7-6, the J call TRBJ2-5; 11 bases map to TRBD2. The V segment lost 2 bases and the J segment 5 bases; nucleotides outside the gene matches: 10. Germline CDR1 reads SGHVS; CDR2 reads FNYEAQ. The CDR3 loop spans 17 amino acids. This CDR3 reads CASSLSRGTSGWETQYF. The CDR3, as DNA: TGTGCCAGCAGCTTAAGCAGGGGGACTAGCGGTTGGGAGACCCAGTACTTC.

V usage is TRBV5-4 and J usage is TRBJ2-7, with TRBD1 matching over 10 bases. The germline V gene has CDR1 SGHNT and CDR2 YYREEE (reference sequence). The CDR3 runs to 14 residues. The V segment lost 4 bases and the J segment 2 bases; nucleotides outside the gene matches: 3. CDR3 amino acids: CASSPDRGPYEQYF. CDR3 in DNA: TGTGCCAGCAGCCCAGACAGGGGGCCCTACGAGCAGTACTTC.

The CDR3 reads CASRDSGKGNTIYF. CDR3 coding DNA: TGTGCCAGCCGGGACAGCGGAAAAGGAAACACCATATATTTT. J is TRBJ1-3 and V is TRBV9, with 7 bases aligning to TRBD1. Per germline, CDR1 SGDLS and CDR2 YYNGEE. V lost 7 bases and J lost 4; bases outside the gene matches: 8. The CDR3 is 14 residues long.

V gene TRBV10-3 combines with J gene TRBJ1-2, with D perhaps matching TRBD1 (5 bases). V was clipped by 0 bases and J by 5 bases, with 13 bases between them. In germline, CDR1 is ENHRY, CDR2 SYGVKD. The CDR3 is 15 residues long. The CDR3 reads CAISESGALDYGYTF. The CDR3 bases are TGTGCCATCAGTGAGTCTGGGGCCCTCGATTATGGCTACACCTTC.

The chain recombines TRBV6-1 with TRBJ2-7; 10 bases are shared with TRBD1. The germline V gene encodes CDR1 MNHNS and CDR2 SASEGT. The CDR3 is made up of 14 amino acids. The ends lost 5 bases at V and 1 base at J; junction bases unmatched: 2. The CDR3 spells CASSRDRGSYEQYF. Written as DNA, the CDR3 is TGTGCCAGCAGTCGGGACAGGGGATCCTACGAGCAGTACTTC.